This TCR beta chain was retrieved from a study of T cells in localized non-small cell lung cancer. This CDR3 has 16 residues. Trimming cost V 7 bases and J 3 bases, with 18 bases left between them. Per the germline V gene, CDR1 is SNHLY and CDR2 is FYNNEI. Points on this clone: Its specificity is not known.

The assay was immunoSEQ multiplex PCR, and TCRdb's table has in-frame clones only and misses some. The sample lists 64,000 or so clones, roughly nine tenths occurring once. General study results and limits: Adjacent lung held a median roughly 60 of the top 100 tumor clones. Heterogeneity stays possible, as sequencing covered only one tumor region. Adjacent uninvolved lung had the highest clonality, suggesting focused antigen responses. Elevated blood T cell density was associated with longer overall survival.

The source was peripheral blood, collected before any cancer treatment. The TCR sequence derives from a woman aged 40-75 years with stage I lung adenocarcinoma. V usage is TRBV2 and J usage is TRBJ1-4; D remains unclear. CDR3 bases: TGTGCCAGCAAAGGAGGAGGGAGAAGTGCTAATGAAAAACTGTTTTTT. Protein sequence: CASKGGGRSANEKLFF.